The sample holds many counts of the clone carrying this T cell receptor beta chain. These data are taken from a study of T-cell reconstitution after alpha-beta-depleted transplantation in children. From germline, CDR1 is SGHTA and CDR2 FQGNSA. The CDR3 is made up of 15 amino acids. Unmatched junction bases numbered 4, after V lost 1 base and J lost 2 bases. TCRbeta library construction was performed incorporating unique molecular identifiers. TCRdb re-derived calls from the PCR reads in MiXCR, one entry per CDR3 protein. The table includes 490,000 or so distinct CDR3 sequences, roughly an eighth detected once.

The V gene is TRBV7-2, the J gene TRBJ2-7; 8 nucleotides match TRBD2. The receptor was isolated from a human donor who donated a stem cell graft to a child with combined immunodeficiency. Sequences were derived from PBMCs from the stem cell graft donor, sampled from the stem cell graft. The CDR3 is CASSLESGRAYEQYF. The CDR3 region has the DNA TGTGCCAGCAGCTTAGAGAGCGGGAGAGCCTACGAGCAGTACTTC.